This TCR beta chain was sequenced for a study of T cell responses to AZD1222 COVID-19 vaccine. A word on this clone: No antigen is known for it.

Assay: immunoSEQ multiplex PCR; the TCRdb copy retains only in-frame clones and omits some. The sample records fewer than 200,000 clones, 90% being singletons. Regarding the study as a whole: Donors were mostly white British, more females; clonal diversity possibly underestimated. Baseline seropositivity occurred in only six AZD1222 recipients.

V trimming: 2 bases; J trimming: 6 bases; junction bases outside the gene matches: 10. The CDR3 has 16 amino acids. CDR1 is MNHEY, CDR2 SVGAGI, per germline. The source is an adult who received the MenACWY meningococcal vaccine as a control. This specimen was peripheral blood, taken 28 days after the second dose of the MenACWY control vaccine. The rearrangement joins TRBV6-5 to TRBJ2-7; 10 nucleotides line up with TRBD1. The CDR3 nucleotides are TGTGCCAGCAGTTACGGGTGGTCGGGACAGGGGCGCGAGCAGTACTTC. Translated, it gives CASSYGWSGQGREQYF.